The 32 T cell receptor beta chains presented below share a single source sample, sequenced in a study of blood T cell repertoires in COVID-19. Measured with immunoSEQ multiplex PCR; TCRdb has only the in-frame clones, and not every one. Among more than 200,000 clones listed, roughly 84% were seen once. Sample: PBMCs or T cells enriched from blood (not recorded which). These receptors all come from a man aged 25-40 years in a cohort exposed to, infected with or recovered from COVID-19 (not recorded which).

CDR3 sequence: CATSRDPTNEKLFF. Written as DNA, the CDR3 is TGTGCCACCAGCAGAGACCCGACTAATGAAAAACTGTTTTTT. V is TRBV15 and J is TRBJ1-4, with unresolved D. Germline V lookup: CDR1 LNHNV, CDR2 YYDKDF (reference sequence). CDR3 length: 14 residues. V was shortened by 0 bases and J by 2 bases, with 4 bases between the two germline ends.

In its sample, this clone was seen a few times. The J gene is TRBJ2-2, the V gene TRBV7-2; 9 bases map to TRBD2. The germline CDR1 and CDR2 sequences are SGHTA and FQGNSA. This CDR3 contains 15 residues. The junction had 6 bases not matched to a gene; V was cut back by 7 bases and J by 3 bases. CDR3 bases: TGTGCCAGCACCGCGACTAGCGGATACACCGGGGAGCTGTTTTTT. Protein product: CASTATSGYTGELFF.

The CDR3 nucleotides read TGTGCCAGCAGCCAAGATTCAGGGGTGGATCAGCCCCAGCATTTT. Translation gives CASSQDSGVDQPQHF. The genes are TRBV3-1 (or the pseudogene TRBV3-2) and TRBJ1-5; possibly TRBD1 for D (6 bases). The CDR3 sequence is 15 residues long. From germline, CDR1 is LGHDT and CDR2 YNNKEL (reference sequence). Trimming removed 0 bases from V and 5 bases from J, with 11 bases in between.

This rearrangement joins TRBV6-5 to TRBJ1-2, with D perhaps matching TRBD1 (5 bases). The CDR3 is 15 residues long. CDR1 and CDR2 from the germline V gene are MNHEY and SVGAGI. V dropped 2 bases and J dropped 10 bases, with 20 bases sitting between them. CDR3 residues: CASSYERWGRTNYTF. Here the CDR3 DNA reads TGTGCCAGCAGTTACGAAAGGTGGGGAAGGACAAACTACACCTTC.

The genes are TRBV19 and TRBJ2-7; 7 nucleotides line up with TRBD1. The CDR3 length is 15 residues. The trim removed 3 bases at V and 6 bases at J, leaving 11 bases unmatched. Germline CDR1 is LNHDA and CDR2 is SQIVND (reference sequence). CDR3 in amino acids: CASSITGTVGSEQYF. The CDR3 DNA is TGTGCCAGTAGTATTACCGGGACAGTCGGAAGCGAGCAGTACTTC.

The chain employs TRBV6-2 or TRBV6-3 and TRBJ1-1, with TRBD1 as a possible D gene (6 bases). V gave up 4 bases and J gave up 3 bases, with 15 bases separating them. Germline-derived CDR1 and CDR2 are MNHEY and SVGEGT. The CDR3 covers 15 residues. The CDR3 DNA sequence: TGTGCCAGCAGTTTACTGGCAGGGGACCACACTGAAGCTTTCTTT. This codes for CASSLLAGDHTEAFF.

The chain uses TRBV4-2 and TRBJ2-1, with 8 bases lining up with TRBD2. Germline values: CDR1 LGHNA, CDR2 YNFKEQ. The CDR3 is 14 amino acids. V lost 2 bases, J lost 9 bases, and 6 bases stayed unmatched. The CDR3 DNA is TGTGCCAGCAGCCAACGGCGGGAGGTGAGTGAGCAGTTCTTC. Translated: CASSQRREVSEQFF.

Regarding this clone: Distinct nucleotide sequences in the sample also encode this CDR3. The CDR3 loop reads CASSFAGNQPQHF. Here the CDR3 DNA reads TGTGCCAGCAGTTTTGCAGGGAACCAGCCCCAGCATTTT. V gene TRBV27 combines with J gene TRBJ1-5; D is possibly TRBD1 (5 bases). Germline V gives CDR1 MNHEY, CDR2 SMNVEV (reference sequence). The CDR3 loop spans 13 amino acids. The V and J ends lost 3 bases and 7 bases respectively, with 10 bases between them.

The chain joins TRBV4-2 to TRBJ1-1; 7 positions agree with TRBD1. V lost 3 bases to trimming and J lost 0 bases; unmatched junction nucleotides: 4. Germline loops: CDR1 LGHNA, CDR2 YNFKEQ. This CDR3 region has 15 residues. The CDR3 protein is CASSQRDRLNTEAFF. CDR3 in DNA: TGTGCCAGCAGCCAGCGGGACAGACTGAACACTGAAGCTTTCTTT.

The CDR3 here is CSVEWQNYGYTF. CDR3 bases: TGCAGCGTTGAATGGCAGAACTATGGCTACACCTTC. The V gene is TRBV29-1, the J gene TRBJ1-2; D not certain. V was clipped by 2 bases and J by 2 bases, with 6 bases between them. The length of the CDR3 is 12 residues. Germline CDR1 reads SQVTM; CDR2 reads ANQGSEA.

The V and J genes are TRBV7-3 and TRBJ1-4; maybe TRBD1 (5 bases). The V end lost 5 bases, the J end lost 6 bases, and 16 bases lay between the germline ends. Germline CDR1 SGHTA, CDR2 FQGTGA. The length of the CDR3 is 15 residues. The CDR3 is CASSPQGGRDEKLFF. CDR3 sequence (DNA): TGTGCCAGCAGCCCTCAGGGAGGAAGGGATGAAAAACTGTTTTTT.

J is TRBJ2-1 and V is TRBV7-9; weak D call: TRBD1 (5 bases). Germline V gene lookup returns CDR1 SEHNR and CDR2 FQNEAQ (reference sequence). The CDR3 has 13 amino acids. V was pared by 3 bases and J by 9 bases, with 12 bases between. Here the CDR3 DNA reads TGTGCCAGCAGCTTCCAGGGTGTTGCTGAGCAGTTCTTC. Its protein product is CASSFQGVAEQFF.

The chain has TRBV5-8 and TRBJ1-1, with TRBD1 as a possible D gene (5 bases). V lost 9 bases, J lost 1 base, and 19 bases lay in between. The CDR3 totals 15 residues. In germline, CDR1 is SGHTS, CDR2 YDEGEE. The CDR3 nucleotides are TGTGCCACCCCAAACCTCGACAGTTGGAACACTGAAGCTTTCTTT. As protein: CATPNLDSWNTEAFF.

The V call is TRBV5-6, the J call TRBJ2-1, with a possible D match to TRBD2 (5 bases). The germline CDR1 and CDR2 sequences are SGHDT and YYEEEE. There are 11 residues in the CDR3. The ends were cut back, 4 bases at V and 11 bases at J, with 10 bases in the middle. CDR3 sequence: CASSRENQQFF. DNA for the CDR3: TGTGCCAGCAGCCGGGAAAATCAGCAGTTCTTC.

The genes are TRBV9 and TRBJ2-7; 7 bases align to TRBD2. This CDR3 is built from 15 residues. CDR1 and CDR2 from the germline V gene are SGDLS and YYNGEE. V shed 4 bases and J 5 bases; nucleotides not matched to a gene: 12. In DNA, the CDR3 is TGTGCCAGCAGCCCCCGGACGGGGGGATTGGACGAGCAGTACTTC. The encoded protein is CASSPRTGGLDEQYF.

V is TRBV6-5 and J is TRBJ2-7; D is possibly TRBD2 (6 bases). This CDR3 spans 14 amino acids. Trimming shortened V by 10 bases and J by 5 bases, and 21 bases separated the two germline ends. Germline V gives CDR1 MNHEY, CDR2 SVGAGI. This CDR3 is CATSSGTLPNEQYF. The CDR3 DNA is TGTGCCACCTCCTCCGGGACTCTACCAAACGAGCAGTACTTC.

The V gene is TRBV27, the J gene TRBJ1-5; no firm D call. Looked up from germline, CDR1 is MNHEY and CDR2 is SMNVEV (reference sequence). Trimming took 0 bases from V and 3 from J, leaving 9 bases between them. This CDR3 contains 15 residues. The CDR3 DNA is TGTGCCAGCAGTTTATCGGGAGCCCCCAATCAGCCCCAGCATTTT. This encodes CASSLSGAPNQPQHF.

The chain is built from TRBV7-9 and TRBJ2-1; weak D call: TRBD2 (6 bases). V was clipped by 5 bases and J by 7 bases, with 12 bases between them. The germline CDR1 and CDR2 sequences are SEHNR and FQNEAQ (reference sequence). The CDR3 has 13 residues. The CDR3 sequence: CASSLAAGNEQFF. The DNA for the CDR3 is TGTGCCAGCAGCCTGGCCGCGGGGAATGAGCAGTTCTTC.

In DNA, the CDR3 is TGTGCCAGCAGCTCACAGATTCAAGAGACCCAGTACTTC. Its protein product is CASSSQIQETQYF. The V and J genes are TRBV5-4 and TRBJ2-5; D gene ambiguous. Trimming stripped 3 bases from V and 2 bases from J, with 8 bases between. Germline V gene lookup returns CDR1 SGHNT and CDR2 YYREEE (reference sequence). The CDR3 length is 13 residues.

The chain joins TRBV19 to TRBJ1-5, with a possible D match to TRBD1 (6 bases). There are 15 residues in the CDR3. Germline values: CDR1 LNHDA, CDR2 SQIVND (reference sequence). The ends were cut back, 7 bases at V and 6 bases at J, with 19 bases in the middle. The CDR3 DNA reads TGTGCCAGTAATCCCCAGGGGAGGGGGTCTCAGCCCCAGCATTTT. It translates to CASNPQGRGSQPQHF.

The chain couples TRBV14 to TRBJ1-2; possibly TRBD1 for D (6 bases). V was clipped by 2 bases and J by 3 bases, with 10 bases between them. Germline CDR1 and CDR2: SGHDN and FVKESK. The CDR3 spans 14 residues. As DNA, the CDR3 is TGTGCCAGCAGCCAATACGGACAGCACTATGGCTACACCTTC. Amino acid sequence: CASSQYGQHYGYTF.

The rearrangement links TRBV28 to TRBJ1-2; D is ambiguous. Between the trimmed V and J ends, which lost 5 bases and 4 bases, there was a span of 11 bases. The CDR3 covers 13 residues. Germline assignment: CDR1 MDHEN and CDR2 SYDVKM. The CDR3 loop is CASSPSGAYGYTF. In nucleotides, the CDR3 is TGTGCCAGCAGTCCCTCCGGTGCCTATGGCTACACCTTC.

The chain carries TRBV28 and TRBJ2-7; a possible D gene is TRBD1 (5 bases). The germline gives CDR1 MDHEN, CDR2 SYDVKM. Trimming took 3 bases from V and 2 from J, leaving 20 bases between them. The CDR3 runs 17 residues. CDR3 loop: CASSFSLIDRSTYEQYF. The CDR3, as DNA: TGTGCCAGCAGTTTTAGCCTAATCGACAGATCTACCTACGAGCAGTACTTC.

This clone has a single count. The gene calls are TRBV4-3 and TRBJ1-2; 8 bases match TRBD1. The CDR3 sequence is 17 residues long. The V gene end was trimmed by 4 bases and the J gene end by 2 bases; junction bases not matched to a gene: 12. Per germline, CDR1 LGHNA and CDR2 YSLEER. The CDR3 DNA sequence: TGCGCCAGCAGCCCAGGACAGGGAAGGCGGACGAACTATGGCTACACCTTC. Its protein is CASSPGQGRRTNYGYTF.

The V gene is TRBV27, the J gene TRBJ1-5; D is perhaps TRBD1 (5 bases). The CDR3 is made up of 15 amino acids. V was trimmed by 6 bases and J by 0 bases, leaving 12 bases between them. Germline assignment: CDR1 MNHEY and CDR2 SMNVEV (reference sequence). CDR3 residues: CASSYWGDSNQPQHF. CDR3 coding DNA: TGTGCCAGCAGCTACTGGGGGGATAGCAATCAGCCCCAGCATTTT.

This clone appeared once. CDR3 loop: CASSSLGGGADTQYF. As DNA, the CDR3 is TGTGCCAGCAGCTCGCTAGGGGGGGGAGCAGATACGCAGTATTTT. This rearrangement joins TRBV11-2 to TRBJ2-3; D possibly corresponds to TRBD2 (7 bases). V dropped 4 bases and J dropped 4 bases, with 15 bases sitting between them. CDR1 and CDR2 from the germline V gene are SGHAT and FQNNGV. CDR3 length equals 15 residues. The full variable domain, rest sourced from reference TRBV11-2 and TRBJ2-3, is EAGVAQSPRYKIIEKRQSVAFWCNPISGHATLYWYQQILGQGPKLLIQFQNNGVVDDSQLPKDRFSAERLKGVDSTLKIQPAKLEDSAVYLCASSSLGGGADTQYFGPGTRLTVL.

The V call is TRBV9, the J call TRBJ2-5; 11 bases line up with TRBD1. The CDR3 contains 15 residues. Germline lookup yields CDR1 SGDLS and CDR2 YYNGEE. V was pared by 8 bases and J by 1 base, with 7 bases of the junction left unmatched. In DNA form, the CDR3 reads TGTGCCAGAGTAAGGGGACAGGGGGTCCAAGAGACCCAGTACTTC. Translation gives CARVRGQGVQETQYF.

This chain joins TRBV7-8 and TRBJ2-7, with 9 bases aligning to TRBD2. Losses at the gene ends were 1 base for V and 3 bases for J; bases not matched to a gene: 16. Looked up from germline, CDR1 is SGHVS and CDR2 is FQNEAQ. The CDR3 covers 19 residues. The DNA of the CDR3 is TGTGCCAGCAGCTTAGTCGTAATAGCGGGAGCCTCGGAAAGCTACGAGCAGTACTTC. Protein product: CASSLVVIAGASESYEQYF.

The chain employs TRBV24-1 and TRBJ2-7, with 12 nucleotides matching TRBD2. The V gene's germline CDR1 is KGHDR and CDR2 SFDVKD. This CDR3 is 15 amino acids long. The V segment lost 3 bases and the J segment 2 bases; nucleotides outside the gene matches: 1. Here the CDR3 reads CATSDRTSGTYEQYF. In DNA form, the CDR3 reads TGTGCCACCAGTGATAGGACTAGCGGGACCTACGAGCAGTACTTC.

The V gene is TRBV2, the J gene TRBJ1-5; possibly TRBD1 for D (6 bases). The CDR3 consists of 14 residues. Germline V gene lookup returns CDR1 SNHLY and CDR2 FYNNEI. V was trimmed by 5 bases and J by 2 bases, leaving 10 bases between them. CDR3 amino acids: CASSRDMGNQPQHF. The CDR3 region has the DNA TGTGCCAGCAGTAGGGACATGGGCAATCAGCCCCAGCATTTT.

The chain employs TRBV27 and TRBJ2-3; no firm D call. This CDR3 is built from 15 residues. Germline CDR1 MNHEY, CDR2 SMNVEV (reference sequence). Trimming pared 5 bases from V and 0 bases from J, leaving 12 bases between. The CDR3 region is CASSRRSPSTDTQYF. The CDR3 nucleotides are TGTGCCAGCAGTAGGAGAAGCCCTAGCACAGATACGCAGTATTTT.

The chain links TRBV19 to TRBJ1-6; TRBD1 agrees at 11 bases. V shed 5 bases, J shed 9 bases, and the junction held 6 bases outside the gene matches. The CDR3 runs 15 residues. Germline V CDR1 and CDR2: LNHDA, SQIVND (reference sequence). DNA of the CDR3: TGTGCCAGTAGTTTCTCCGGGACAGGGGGTTCACCCCTCCACTTT. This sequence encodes CASSFSGTGGSPLHF.